The 27 T cell receptor beta chains in this list originate from one sample, sequenced in a study of human T cells and chemical hapten exposure. The time point is: pre-sensitization, week 0. Treatment defined: therapeutic diphenylcyclopropenone sensitization with weekly scalp DPC. TCRdb called the RACE reads again in MiXCR, with one record for every CDR3 protein. The sample holds 100,000 to 150,000 distinct CDR3 sequences, roughly 14% seen once. This specimen was whole blood, taken in connection with sensitization to the hapten diphenylcyclopropenone (DPC). The receptors were sampled from a woman aged 18-29 years with alopecia areata. Some clones in this sample may be carry-over from other donors' samples.

This clonotype appeared a single time. This sequence joins TRBV12-3 or TRBV12-4 and TRBJ2-3, with 11 bases fitting TRBD2. The length of the CDR3 is 15 residues. J gave up 3 bases and V 7 bases, and 6 bases lay outside the gene matches. CDR3 nucleotides: TGTGCCAGCACTCTGACTAGCGGGGCAACAGATACGCAGTATTTT. The encoded protein is CASTLTSGATDTQYF.

This clonotype showed up just a few times. The chain couples TRBV7-2 to TRBJ2-5; 11 nucleotides agree with TRBD2. This CDR3 contains 18 residues. The V segment lost 0 bases and the J segment 0 bases; nucleotides outside the gene matches: 6. CDR1 SGHTA and CDR2 FQGNSA come from the germline V gene. DNA for the CDR3: TGTGCCAGCAGCTTAGCCCCTAGCGGGGGGCGTGACCAAGAGACCCAGTACTTC. It specifies CASSLAPSGGRDQETQYF.

At least ten counts were recorded for this clonotype. The J gene is TRBJ1-6, the V gene TRBV7-8, with D unclear. Germline CDR1 and CDR2: SGHVS and FQNEAQ. V lost 5 bases, J lost 5 bases, and 7 bases lay in between. This CDR3 region has 13 residues. In nucleotides, the CDR3 is TGTGCCAGCAGCCAGCTCAATAATTCACCCCTCCACTTT. Its translation: CASSQLNNSPLHF.

CDR3 nucleotide sequence: TGTGCCAGCAGCTTAGGGACTAGCTCTAGCACAGATACGCAGTATTTT. Its translation: CASSLGTSSSTDTQYF. The chain combines TRBV7-9 with TRBJ2-3; TRBD2 aligns across 8 bases. The V segment lost 1 base and the J segment 0 bases; nucleotides outside the gene matches: 3. The CDR3 runs to 16 residues. Germline V gene data show CDR1 as SEHNR and CDR2 as FQNEAQ (reference sequence).

This chain links TRBV27 with TRBJ2-6; no firm D call. The V gene's germline CDR1 is MNHEY and CDR2 SMNVEV (reference sequence). V dropped 5 bases and J dropped 0 bases, with 5 bases sitting between them. The CDR3 runs to 14 residues. The CDR3 is CASSLSSGANVLTF. In DNA, the CDR3 is TGTGCCAGCAGTCTAAGCTCTGGGGCCAACGTCCTGACTTTC.

This clonotype was seen more than once but under ten times. This chain connects TRBV7-9 to TRBJ2-2; D is ambiguous. Germline V gives CDR1 SEHNR, CDR2 FQNEAQ (reference sequence). This CDR3 is 14 amino acids long. V lost 1 base and J lost 0, with 3 bases in between. CDR3 in DNA: TGTGCCAGCAGCTTAGTATCGAACACCGGGGAGCTGTTTTTT. Translating it yields CASSLVSNTGELFF.

This clonotype was counted between two and nine times. V gene TRBV7-2 combines with J gene TRBJ1-1; D may be TRBD1 (5 bases). Germline CDR1 SGHTA, CDR2 FQGNSA. The V gene lost 5 bases and the J gene lost 0 bases, with 13 bases spanning the gap. The length of the CDR3 is 15 residues. The CDR3 sequence is CASSRADTLNTEAFF. As DNA, the CDR3 is TGTGCCAGCAGCCGCGCGGACACCTTGAACACTGAAGCTTTCTTT.

This clonotype was counted only a few times. At one of its ends the junction is not consistent with the germline gene, which may arise from a read error. J is TRBJ1-5 and V is TRBV6-5, with unresolved D. Germline CDR1 is MNHEY and CDR2 is SVGAGI. CDR3 length equals 13 residues. The CDR3 coding sequence is TGTACCAGCAGTTACGCGGCGAAGCAGCCCCAGCATTTT. It translates to CTSSYAAKQPQHF.

This clonotype was seen more than once but under ten times. In nucleotides, the CDR3 is TGCAGTACTCAGGCGGTATATAATTCACCCCTCCACTTT. Translating gives CSTQAVYNSPLHF. V is TRBV20-1 and J is TRBJ1-6; D is unresolved. This CDR3 spans 13 amino acids. Germline V gives CDR1 DFQATT, CDR2 SNEGSKA (reference sequence). V was pared by 8 bases and J by 4 bases, with 12 bases between.

The chain combines TRBV20-1 with TRBJ2-3; the match to TRBD2 covers 7 bases. With 6 bases clipped from V and 5 bases from J, the junction kept 11 bases outside the gene matches. CDR3 length: 14 amino acids. Germline-derived CDR1 and CDR2 are DFQATT and SNEGSKA (reference sequence). This CDR3 is CSAPGGFRQDTQYF. The DNA for the CDR3 is TGCAGTGCCCCCGGGGGGTTTCGCCAAGATACGCAGTATTTT.

This clonotype occurred many times. This sequence joins TRBV20-1 and TRBJ2-7; 12 bases are shared with TRBD2. This CDR3 has 14 amino acids. Trimming cost V 6 bases and J 4 bases; bases outside gene matches: 7. Germline CDR1 reads DFQATT; CDR2 reads SNEGSKA (reference sequence). This CDR3 is CSANPTSGGYEQYF. In DNA, the CDR3 is TGCAGTGCCAACCCGACTAGCGGGGGATACGAGCAGTACTTC.

The chain has TRBV7-3 and TRBJ2-1; 10 nucleotides line up with TRBD2. Germline CDR1 SGHTA, CDR2 FQGTGA. V lost 6 bases and J lost 4; bases outside the gene matches: 9. This CDR3 contains 16 residues. The CDR3 sequence: CASRLSPTSGYNEQFF. The CDR3 DNA is TGTGCCAGCAGGCTCTCGCCGACTAGCGGGTACAATGAGCAGTTCTTC. The whole variable domain, filled in from reference TRBV7-3 and TRBJ2-1, reads GAGVSQTPSNKVTEKGKYVELRCDPISGHTALYWYRQSLGQGPEFLIYFQGTGAADDSGLPNDRFFAVRPEGSVSTLKIQRTERGDSAVYLCASRLSPTSGYNEQFFGPGTRLTVL.

The gene calls are TRBV12-3 or TRBV12-4 and TRBJ1-1; no definite D call. Between the trimmed V and J ends, which lost 4 bases and 7 bases, there was a span of 10 bases. The CDR3 has 12 residues. The CDR3 loop reads CASSSGRGEAFF. Written as DNA, the CDR3 is TGTGCCAGCAGTTCGGGTCGAGGTGAAGCTTTCTTT.

The CDR3 loop is CASRQLPISNEKLFF. CDR3 DNA: TGTGCCAGCAGACAGCTTCCCATAAGTAATGAAAAACTGTTTTTT. The chain is built from TRBV6-5 and TRBJ1-4, with D unclear. Deletions cut 6 bases from V and 4 bases from J, with 15 bases between. This CDR3 spans 15 amino acids. CDR1 and CDR2 from the germline V gene are MNHEY and SVGAGI.

V gene TRBV5-4 combines with J gene TRBJ1-2; no clear D. V lost 2 bases to trimming and J lost 2 bases, with 7 bases between them. This CDR3 comprises 13 residues. CDR1 is SGHNT and CDR2 is YYREEE in the germline V gene (reference sequence). CDR3 region: CASSFDRNYGYTF. Here the CDR3 DNA reads TGTGCCAGCAGCTTCGACCGAAACTATGGCTACACCTTC.

This clonotype was picked up many times. The gene calls are TRBV6-5 and TRBJ2-2; the D gene is possibly TRBD1 (5 bases). The V gene lost 5 bases and the J gene lost 1 base, with 14 bases spanning the gap. The CDR3 totals 16 residues. Germline V gene sequence: CDR1 MNHEY, CDR2 SVGAGI. The CDR3 DNA sequence: TGTGCCAGCAGTCCAGGGCTGGGCCGGAACACCGGGGAGCTGTTTTTT. It specifies CASSPGLGRNTGELFF.

In this sample, this clonotype turned up many times. This sequence joins TRBV20-1 and TRBJ2-7; D may correspond to TRBD1 or TRBD2 (5 bases each). V was shortened by 1 base and J by 4 bases, with 17 bases between the two germline ends. The CDR3 is made up of 15 amino acids. Per germline, CDR1 DFQATT and CDR2 SNEGSKA (reference sequence). CDR3 DNA: TGCAGTGCTAGAGTACCCGGGACCCCGATGTACGAGCAGTACTTC. Translated: CSARVPGTPMYEQYF.

The table lists this clonotype with a few counts. This chain joins TRBV7-2 and TRBJ2-6; 7 bases are a match to TRBD1. The J segment lost 4 bases and the V segment lost 8 bases, leaving 17 bases of the junction unmatched. Germline values: CDR1 SGHTA, CDR2 FQGNSA. The CDR3 runs to 18 residues. CDR3 amino acids: CASGSGRGGASGANVLTF. The CDR3 DNA is TGTGCCAGCGGATCCGGTCGAGGGGGCGCCTCAGGGGCCAACGTCCTGACTTTC.

This clonotype appeared a few times. This sequence joins TRBV6-2 or TRBV6-3 and TRBJ2-1, with 11 bases matching TRBD2. The junction had 4 bases not matched to a gene; V was cut back by 6 bases and J by 9 bases. The CDR3 spans 13 residues. The germline V gene has CDR1 MNHEY and CDR2 SVGEGT. The CDR3: CASRFTSGGEQFF. CDR3 nucleotide sequence: TGTGCCAGCAGATTCACTAGCGGGGGTGAGCAGTTCTTC.

This chain uses TRBV27 with TRBJ2-7, with D possibly matching TRBD1 (7 bases). The CDR3 extends over 14 amino acids. Trimming took off 3 bases at V and 2 bases at J, with 11 bases between the two ends. In germline, CDR1 is MNHEY, CDR2 SMNVEV (reference sequence). The CDR3 protein is CASSFTGEAYEQYF. The CDR3 DNA is TGTGCCAGCAGTTTCACAGGGGAGGCCTACGAGCAGTACTTC.

The rearrangement links TRBV7-8 to TRBJ2-1; weak D call: TRBD1 (6 bases). CDR1 and CDR2 from the germline V gene are SGHVS and FQNEAQ. V dropped 6 bases and J dropped 9 bases, with 12 bases sitting between them. This CDR3 comprises 12 residues. CDR3: CASSQGNVEQFF. CDR3 DNA sequence: TGTGCCAGCAGTCAGGGGAACGTTGAGCAGTTCTTC.

This clonotype has more than one count but fewer than ten. V is TRBV20-1 and J is TRBJ1-6; 7 nucleotides agree with TRBD1. The V segment lost 0 bases and the J segment 7 bases; nucleotides outside the gene matches: 12. Germline loops: CDR1 DFQATT, CDR2 SNEGSKA (reference sequence). The CDR3 totals 17 residues. The CDR3 DNA follows: TGCAGTGCTAGAGATGGATCCCCGAGGGGGCGGAATTCACCCCTCCACTTT. Its translation: CSARDGSPRGRNSPLHF.

Details on this clonotype: A much larger clone lies one base from this, so it may be a read error. V and J are TRBV21-1 and TRBJ2-7. TRBV21-1 is a pseudogene locus. The CDR3 is 9 residues long. CDR3: CATRDEQYF. CDR3 in DNA: TGTGCCACGCGCGACGAGCAGTACTTC.

This clonotype was counted a few times. The V gene is TRBV9, the J gene TRBJ2-5; D is perhaps TRBD2 (6 bases). This CDR3 spans 15 amino acids. Per germline, CDR1 SGDLS and CDR2 YYNGEE. V gave up 5 bases and J gave up 0 bases, with 14 bases separating them. The CDR3 is CASSLGGLDQETQYF. The CDR3 DNA reads as TGTGCCAGCAGTCTCGGAGGGCTAGACCAAGAGACCCAGTACTTC.

In this sample, this clonotype turned up a few times. This rearrangement joins TRBV28 to TRBJ2-2; D tentatively reads TRBD1 or TRBD2 (5 bases each). Germline V CDR1 and CDR2: MDHEN, SYDVKM. CDR3 size: 18 residues. V lost 5 bases and J lost 2, with 21 bases in between. For the CDR3, the DNA is TGTGCCAGCAGTCCCTTTCCGGGACGCCGCAGAAACACCGGGGAGCTGTTTTTT. Protein product: CASSPFPGRRRNTGELFF.

The chain recombines TRBV6-5 with TRBJ1-6; D gene uncertain. V was clipped by 8 bases and J by 0 bases, with 11 bases between them. There are 15 residues in the CDR3. Germline values: CDR1 MNHEY, CDR2 SVGAGI. The CDR3, as DNA: TGTGCCAGCGCGCCAGGAAGCTCCTATAATTCACCCCTCCACTTT. This gives the protein CASAPGSSYNSPLHF.

This clonotype came up a few times. The genes are TRBV18 and TRBJ1-2, with D possibly TRBD1 on 6 matching bases. V was shortened by 3 bases and J by 5 bases, with 22 bases between the two germline ends. In germline, CDR1 is KGHSH, CDR2 LQKENI. The CDR3 covers 17 residues. CDR3 coding DNA: TGTGCCAGCTCACCCCCGGGACAATCTCGACTCCCTTATGGCTACACCTTC. This gives the protein CASSPPGQSRLPYGYTF.